The 19 T cell receptor beta chains listed next were all sequenced from one sample in a study of blood T cell repertoires in COVID-19. The data were produced by immunoSEQ multiplex PCR, yet TCRdb's version contains in-frame clones alone and is incomplete. The sample yields under 200,000 clones, about 82% seen once. The sample taken for sequencing was peripheral blood. These receptor sequences come from a man in his fifties or sixties with active or convalescent COVID-19.

The gene calls are TRBV6-2 or TRBV6-3 and TRBJ2-5; a weak D match, TRBD2 (6 bases). In germline, CDR1 is MNHEY, CDR2 SVGEGT. The CDR3 contains 15 residues. V was pared by 4 bases and J by 2 bases, with 14 bases between. Written as DNA, the CDR3 is TGTGCCAGCAGTTCCCAAACCGGGGGACAAGAGACCCAGTACTTC. Its translation is CASSSQTGGQETQYF.

This clone has only a few counts. This sequence joins TRBV20-1 and TRBJ2-7, with 8 bases identical to TRBD2. Trimming at V came to 3 bases and at J to 2 bases, leaving 12 bases not matched to a gene. This CDR3 has 16 amino acids. Germline V CDR1 and CDR2: DFQATT, SNEGSKA (reference sequence). CDR3 in DNA: TGCAGTGCTAGTTCGGCTTGGCTAGCGGGTACCTACGAGCAGTACTTC. Amino acids: CSASSAWLAGTYEQYF.

The chain couples TRBV14 to TRBJ1-6, with a tentative D call TRBD1 (5 bases). The CDR3 length is 16 residues. V gave up 1 base and J gave up 6 bases, with 13 bases separating them. Germline V lookup: CDR1 SGHDN, CDR2 FVKESK. Written as DNA, the CDR3 is TGTGCCAGCAGCCAAGTTGCGGGGCTGAGTAATTCACCCCTCCACTTT. This encodes CASSQVAGLSNSPLHF. Supplemented by reference TRBV14 and TRBJ1-6, the full variable domain reads EAGVTQFPSHSVIEKGQTVTLRCDPISGHDNLYWYRRVMGKEIKFLLHFVKESKQDESGMPNNRFLAERTGGTYSTLKVQPAELEDSGVYFCASSQVAGLSNSPLHFGNGTRLTVT.

The rearrangement uses TRBV5-5 and TRBJ2-5, with TRBD2 matching 10 bases. The CDR3 extends over 16 amino acids. The V segment lost 4 bases and the J segment 5 bases; nucleotides outside the gene matches: 11. Germline values: CDR1 SGHKS, CDR2 YYEKEE (reference sequence). The DNA for the CDR3 is TGTGCCAGCAGCCAATCCATAGCGGGGGGTTTGGAGACCCAGTACTTC. This translates into CASSQSIAGGLETQYF.

Details on this clone: Other DNA sequences in this sample translate to the same CDR3. This chain links TRBV2 with TRBJ1-2; 8 nucleotides align to TRBD1. The CDR3 loop spans 14 amino acids. The V gene's germline CDR1 is SNHLY and CDR2 FYNNEI. The junction had 5 bases not matched to a gene; V was cut back by 6 bases and J by 2 bases. CDR3 loop: CASSGDRTNYGYTF. Here the CDR3 DNA reads TGTGCCAGCAGCGGGGACAGGACCAACTATGGCTACACCTTC.

The chain employs TRBV4-3 and TRBJ2-3; the match to TRBD2 covers 7 bases. V gave up 4 bases and J gave up 0 bases; unmatched junction bases: 7. CDR3 length equals 16 residues. Germline lookup yields CDR1 LGHNA and CDR2 YSLEER. The CDR3 loop reads CASSPASGISTDTQYF. The CDR3 DNA sequence: TGCGCCAGCAGCCCCGCTAGCGGTATTAGCACAGATACGCAGTATTTT.

The V and J genes are TRBV7-9 and TRBJ1-3, with D uncertain. The germline V and J ends were trimmed by 2 bases and 0 bases, with 14 bases remaining between them. Germline V gene sequence: CDR1 SEHNR, CDR2 FQNEAQ (reference sequence). The CDR3 is made up of 17 amino acids. In DNA, the CDR3 is TGTGCCAGCAGCTTACACGTCGGAGCCTACTCTGGAAACACCATATATTTT. The encoded protein is CASSLHVGAYSGNTIYF.

The chain is built from TRBV7-9 and TRBJ2-5, with D unclear. CDR1 and CDR2 from the germline V gene are SEHNR and FQNEAQ (reference sequence). The CDR3 runs to 18 residues. V was pared by 3 bases and J by 1 base, with 21 bases between. The CDR3 loop reads CASSLPIVERRLQETQYF. CDR3 bases: TGTGCCAGCAGCTTGCCGATTGTTGAACGGCGGCTCCAAGAGACCCAGTACTTC.

The rearrangement uses TRBV23-1 and TRBJ2-1; 12 bases fit TRBD1. TRBV23-1 is an ORF; its function is uncertain. After removal of 1 base from V and 5 bases from J, the junction contained 12 bases not matched to a gene. The length of the CDR3 is 19 residues. In DNA, the CDR3 is TGCGCCAGCAGTCAATGCCCTTTAGGGACAGGGGGCTGGAACAATGAGCAGTTCTTC. Encoded protein: CASSQCPLGTGGWNNEQFF.

The chain couples TRBV2 to TRBJ2-2, with a tentative D call TRBD1 (6 bases). The CDR3 is 13 amino acids. Germline CDR1 reads SNHLY; CDR2 reads FYNNEI. The V end lost 4 bases, the J end lost 5 bases, and 8 bases lay between the germline ends. The CDR3 spells CASSVGQTGELFF. CDR3 nucleotides: TGTGCCAGCAGTGTCGGACAGACCGGGGAGCTGTTTTTT.

V usage is TRBV3-1 (or the pseudogene TRBV3-2) and J usage is TRBJ1-2, with TRBD1 as a possible D gene (6 bases). The CDR3 is 14 residues long. Germline assignment: CDR1 LGHDT and CDR2 YNNKEL (reference sequence). Trimming removed 0 bases at V and 8 bases at J, with 13 bases between. In DNA, the CDR3 is TGTGCCAGCAGCCAAGATGACAGGTTAGGGGGCTACACCTTC. Translating it yields CASSQDDRLGGYTF.

This chain uses TRBV5-4 with TRBJ2-5, with 10 bases lining up with TRBD2. CDR3 length: 15 amino acids. V was pared by 5 bases and J by 1 base, with 5 bases of the junction left unmatched. Germline V gene data show CDR1 as SGHNT and CDR2 as YYREEE (reference sequence). CDR3 DNA sequence: TGTGCCAGCAGAATAGCGGGGGGCCTCCAAGAGACCCAGTACTTC. Translation: CASRIAGGLQETQYF.

The rearrangement uses TRBV19 and TRBJ1-5; 7 nucleotides agree with TRBD1. Trimming removed 3 bases from V and 4 bases from J; junction bases left unmatched: 3. The CDR3 has 14 residues. Germline V gives CDR1 LNHDA, CDR2 SQIVND (reference sequence). CDR3 amino acids: CASSIRQGNQPQHF. CDR3 DNA: TGTGCCAGTAGTATCCGACAGGGAAATCAGCCCCAGCATTTT.

In nucleotides, the CDR3 is TGTGCCAGCAGCTTGGGATCCTCCAGACAAACCGGGGAGCTGTTTTTT. This sequence encodes CASSLGSSRQTGELFF. The V and J genes are TRBV5-6 and TRBJ2-2; D gene uncertain. Trimming removed 0 bases from V and 5 bases from J, with 14 bases in between. The CDR3 covers 16 residues. CDR1 SGHDT and CDR2 YYEEEE come from the germline V gene.

The chain links TRBV2 to TRBJ1-5; D is possibly TRBD1 (5 bases). Trimming removed 7 bases at V and 6 bases at J, with 16 bases between. Germline CDR1 reads SNHLY; CDR2 reads FYNNEI. The CDR3 has 14 residues. The CDR3 reads CASKLSREAQPQHF. The CDR3 DNA follows: TGTGCCAGCAAATTGAGCAGGGAAGCTCAGCCCCAGCATTTT.

The chain joins TRBV5-4 to TRBJ2-1; D is perhaps TRBD2 (6 bases). The CDR3 is made up of 13 amino acids. V shed 8 bases and J shed 7 bases, with 16 bases lying between them. Germline CDR1 is SGHNT and CDR2 is YYREEE (reference sequence). The CDR3 is CARGSMGRNEQFF. The CDR3 DNA follows: TGTGCCAGGGGTAGCATGGGGAGGAATGAGCAGTTCTTC.

The V and J genes are TRBV7-2 and TRBJ1-5; 8 bases fit TRBD1. The J segment lost 1 base and the V segment lost 5 bases, leaving 7 bases of the junction unmatched. Germline V gives CDR1 SGHTA, CDR2 FQGNSA. The CDR3 is 16 residues long. CDR3 in DNA: TGTGCCAGCAGCCCCGGACAGGGAAGGAGCAATCAGCCCCAGCATTTT. This gives the protein CASSPGQGRSNQPQHF. The entire variable domain, with the rest obtained from reference TRBV7-2 and TRBJ1-5, is as follows: GAGVSQSPSNKVTEKGKDVELRCDPISGHTALYWYRQSLGQGLEFLIYFQGNSAPDKSGLPSDRFSAERTGGSVSTLTIQRTQQEDSAVYLCASSPGQGRSNQPQHFGDGTRLSIL.

This clone appeared a few times. The CDR3 loop is CASSLDQGRNYGYTF. CDR3 in DNA: TGCGCCAGCAGCTTGGATCAGGGAAGGAACTATGGCTACACCTTC. The rearrangement uses TRBV5-1 and TRBJ1-2; perhaps TRBD1 as D (5 bases). Germline V gene sequence: CDR1 SGHRS, CDR2 YFSETQ. Trimming left V 0 bases short and J 2 bases short, with 11 bases between. The CDR3 is 15 amino acids.

The rearrangement joins TRBV2 to TRBJ2-7, with 9 bases fitting TRBD1. Germline CDR1 reads SNHLY; CDR2 reads FYNNEI. The V and J ends lost 4 bases and 0 bases, in that order; junction bases with no gene match: 1. The length of the CDR3 is 14 residues. The chain's CDR3 is CASSGGQGSYEQYF. In nucleotides, the CDR3 is TGTGCCAGCAGTGGGGGACAGGGCTCCTACGAGCAGTACTTC. The complete variable domain, with remaining parts taken from reference TRBV2 and TRBJ2-7, reads EPEVTQTPSHQVTQMGQEVILRCVPISNHLYFYWYRQILGQKVEFLVSFYNNEISEKSEIFDDQFSVERPDGSNFTLKIRSTKLEDSAMYFCASSGGQGSYEQYFGPGTRLTVT.